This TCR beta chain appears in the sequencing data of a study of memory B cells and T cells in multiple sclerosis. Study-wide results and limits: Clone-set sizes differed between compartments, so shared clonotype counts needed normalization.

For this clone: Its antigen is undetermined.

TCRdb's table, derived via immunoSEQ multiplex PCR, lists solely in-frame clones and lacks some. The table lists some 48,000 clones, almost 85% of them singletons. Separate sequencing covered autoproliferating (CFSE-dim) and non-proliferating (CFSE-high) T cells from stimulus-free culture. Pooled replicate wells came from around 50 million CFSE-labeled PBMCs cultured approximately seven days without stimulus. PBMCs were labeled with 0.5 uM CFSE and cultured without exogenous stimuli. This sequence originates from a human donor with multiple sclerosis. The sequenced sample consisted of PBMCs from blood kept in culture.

The CDR3 coding sequence is TGTGCCAGCAGCCTTAGGACCGGGGTGAACACTGAAGCTTTCTTT. Protein sequence: CASSLRTGVNTEAFF. The chain links TRBV27 to TRBJ1-1; no firm D call. This CDR3 has 15 residues. Trimming removed 6 bases at V and 0 bases at J, with 14 bases between. Germline V gene sequence: CDR1 MNHEY, CDR2 SMNVEV (reference sequence).